This TCR beta chain was documented in a study of T cell repertoires in cytomegalovirus infection. Overall study findings and caveats: Dominating the ex vivo response were HLA-C-restricted CMV-specific TCR beta clonotypes.

Each CDR3 protein is one row after TCRdb ran MiXCR on the reads. The table records roughly 630,000 distinct CDR3 sequences, 20% to 25% of them present only once. Regarding this clonotype: Its antigen is not known.

This receptor was identified in a human donor in good health (CMV status not recorded). Some clones in this sample may be carry-over from other donors' samples. The sequenced sample was CD8+ T cells from PBMCs.

This CDR3 reads CASSLRRDYQETQYF. The CDR3 coding sequence is TGTGCCAGCAGCTTAAGGAGGGACTATCAAGAGACCCAGTACTTC. This chain uses TRBV7-9 with TRBJ2-5, with 7 positions matching TRBD2. Germline values: CDR1 SEHNR, CDR2 FQNEAQ (reference sequence). This CDR3 has 15 residues. V trimming: 2 bases; J trimming: 2 bases; junction bases outside the gene matches: 5.